This TCR beta chain was observed in a study of blood T cell repertoires in COVID-19. V was trimmed by 8 bases and J by 7 bases, leaving 11 bases between them. The CDR3 is 11 residues long. Germline V gives CDR1 MNHEY, CDR2 SVGAGI. Methods used by the authors: The authors estimated nucleated cell counts from reference gene primer amplification. Measured with immunoSEQ multiplex PCR; TCRdb has only the in-frame clones, and not every one. The D gene and trimming were derived from the DNA, and the V and J assignments and clone size from that table. The profile covers some 200,000 clones, with 86% appearing a single time and 7% to 7.5% taken by the ten largest.

The source of this sequence is a woman aged 80 or over in a cohort sampled during active or convalescent COVID-19. Sequenced material: peripheral blood. This rearrangement joins TRBV6-5 to TRBJ1-1, with TRBD1 as a possible D gene (5 bases). The CDR3 coding sequence is TGTGCCAGCCTACGGCAGGGTGAAGCTTTCTTT. Translated: CASLRQGEAFF.